This is a list of T cell receptor beta chains from one sample in a study of blood T cell repertoires in COVID-19. The data were produced by immunoSEQ multiplex PCR, yet TCRdb's version contains in-frame clones alone and is incomplete. The table includes approximately 110,000 clones, about 85% detected once. Sequenced: peripheral blood. The receptors originated from a woman aged 55 to 70 with COVID-19, enrolled during active disease. The CDR3 runs from the conserved cysteine through the conserved F or W. Each record gives: V gene, J gene, clone size, D gene, CDR3 DNA, CDR3 protein. A D gene is named only where the DNA matches it firmly. Some rows have no size entry. The others give once, few or many, or a class for an expanded clone.

v_gene: TRBV19; j_gene: TRBJ1-2; abundance: -; d_gene: TRBD1; CDR3nt: TGTGCCAGTATCAAGGACGACAGGGGAAGAGCAAACTATGGCTACACCTTC; CDR3aa: CASIKDDRGRANYGYTF
v_gene: TRBV10-3; j_gene: TRBJ1-1; abundance: -; d_gene: -; CDR3nt: TGTGCCACCAACCGGGTCGGCACTGAAGCTTTCTTT; CDR3aa: CATNRVGTEAFF
v_gene: TRBV9; j_gene: TRBJ1-1; abundance: -; d_gene: TRBD1; CDR3nt: TGTGCCAGCACCGGCGACAGGGACCAAAACACTGAAGCTTTCTTT; CDR3aa: CASTGDRDQNTEAFF
v_gene: TRBV7-6; j_gene: TRBJ1-6; abundance: -; d_gene: -; CDR3nt: TGTGCCAGCAGCTTATCGAATGTCCGGTTCGGGGAAGAGTCACCCCTCCACTTT; CDR3aa: CASSLSNVRFGEESPLHF
v_gene: TRBV9; j_gene: TRBJ2-3; abundance: -; d_gene: -; CDR3nt: TGTGCCAGCAGCAGAGAGGCAGGTGGGGGGGCCGAGAGGATCACAGATACGCAGTATTTT; CDR3aa: CASSREAGGGAERITDTQYF
v_gene: TRBV19; j_gene: TRBJ1-4; abundance: -; d_gene: -; CDR3nt: TGTGCCAGCTTAGACAAATCGGAAAAACTGTTTTTT; CDR3aa: CASLDKSEKLFF
v_gene: TRBV4-1; j_gene: TRBJ1-2; abundance: -; d_gene: -; CDR3nt: TGCGCCAGCAGCCGCTTCATTGGGGATCTTCGGGGAAACTATGGCTACACCTTC; CDR3aa: CASSRFIGDLRGNYGYTF
v_gene: TRBV4-2; j_gene: TRBJ2-1; abundance: once; d_gene: TRBD2; CDR3nt: TGTGCCAGCAGCCCCCCGACTAGCGGGGAACCAGGTCCTTCCTACAATGAGCAGTTCTTC; CDR3aa: CASSPPTSGEPGPSYNEQFF
v_gene: TRBV9; j_gene: TRBJ2-1; abundance: -; d_gene: TRBD2; CDR3nt: TGTGCCAGCAGCGTAGGTATGGTAGCGGGGGGGCCGGGTAATGAGCAGTTCTTC; CDR3aa: CASSVGMVAGGPGNEQFF
v_gene: TRBV27; j_gene: TRBJ1-5; abundance: -; d_gene: TRBD1; CDR3nt: TGTGCCAGCAGTAAGGACAGGGATAGCAATCAGCCCCAGCATTTT; CDR3aa: CASSKDRDSNQPQHF
v_gene: TRBV6-5; j_gene: TRBJ2-7; abundance: -; d_gene: -; CDR3nt: TGTGCCAGCACCCCGGGTCCTTACGAGCAGTACTTC; CDR3aa: CASTPGPYEQYF
v_gene: TRBV3-1/TRBV3-2; j_gene: TRBJ1-6; abundance: -; d_gene: -; CDR3nt: TGTGCCAGCAGCCAAGGATCAGGGAGGGATTCACCCCTCCACTTT; CDR3aa: CASSQGSGRDSPLHF
v_gene: TRBV3-1/TRBV3-2; j_gene: TRBJ2-7; abundance: few; d_gene: TRBD2; CDR3nt: TGTGCCAGCAGCGTTAGCGGGGCCTCCTACGAGCAGTACTTC; CDR3aa: CASSVSGASYEQYF
v_gene: TRBV19; j_gene: TRBJ1-5; abundance: -; d_gene: TRBD1; CDR3nt: TGTGCCAGTACACAGGGGCGACTGAGCAATCAGCCCCAGCATTTT; CDR3aa: CASTQGRLSNQPQHF
v_gene: TRBV19; j_gene: TRBJ2-4; abundance: -; d_gene: -; CDR3nt: TGTGCCAGTAGTCCATACGGGGGGCTATCCAAAAACATTCAGTACTTC; CDR3aa: CASSPYGGLSKNIQYF
v_gene: TRBV25-1; j_gene: TRBJ1-1; abundance: medium-sized; d_gene: -; CDR3nt: TGTGCCAGCAGTAAGGCAGGGCGCGCAGGGGATGGCACTGAAGCTTTCTTT; CDR3aa: CASSKAGRAGDGTEAFF
v_gene: TRBV4-2; j_gene: TRBJ2-1; abundance: -; d_gene: TRBD2; CDR3nt: TGTGCCAGCAGCCAAGATGCGGCTAGCGGGAGTTATTTGGAGTTCTTC; CDR3aa: CASSQDAASGSYLEFF
v_gene: TRBV7-9; j_gene: TRBJ1-2; abundance: -; d_gene: TRBD1; CDR3nt: TGTGCCAGCAGCATACAGCCGGGACAGGGTAAAACCCTGTATGGCTACACCTTC; CDR3aa: CASSIQPGQGKTLYGYTF
v_gene: TRBV4-2; j_gene: TRBJ2-5; abundance: -; d_gene: TRBD2; CDR3nt: TGTGCCAGCAGCCAAGATCTAAGCGGGGGGTCCCAAGAGACCCAGTACTTC; CDR3aa: CASSQDLSGGSQETQYF
v_gene: TRBV20-1; j_gene: TRBJ2-1; abundance: once; d_gene: -; CDR3nt: TGCAGTGCTAGTCAGGACACCGTCTACAATGAGCAGTTCTTC; CDR3aa: CSASQDTVYNEQFF
v_gene: TRBV24-1; j_gene: TRBJ1-2; abundance: -; d_gene: TRBD1; CDR3nt: TGTGCCACCAGTTCCACAGGGGACTATGGCTACACCTTC; CDR3aa: CATSSTGDYGYTF
v_gene: TRBV6-5; j_gene: TRBJ1-1; abundance: -; d_gene: TRBD1; CDR3nt: TGTGCCAGCAGTTACTCGACAGGGCTCACTGAAGCTTTCTTT; CDR3aa: CASSYSTGLTEAFF
v_gene: TRBV19; j_gene: TRBJ1-4; abundance: -; d_gene: TRBD1; CDR3nt: TGTGCCAGTACCCTTAGGGGACAGGGGGTTACTAATGAAAAACTGTTTTTT; CDR3aa: CASTLRGQGVTNEKLFF
v_gene: TRBV6-5; j_gene: TRBJ1-4; abundance: -; d_gene: TRBD1; CDR3nt: TGTGCCAGCAGTCCACGCCAGGGGGCTTATGAAAAACTGTTTTTT; CDR3aa: CASSPRQGAYEKLFF
v_gene: TRBV6-6; j_gene: TRBJ1-1; abundance: -; d_gene: -; CDR3nt: TGTGCCAGCAGCCGGCTACAGGGTGGAACTGAAGCTTTCTTT; CDR3aa: CASSRLQGGTEAFF
v_gene: TRBV27; j_gene: TRBJ2-1; abundance: -; d_gene: TRBD2; CDR3nt: TGTGCCAGCAGCTCAATAGGACTAGCGGGAGACAATGAGCAGTTCTTC; CDR3aa: CASSSIGLAGDNEQFF